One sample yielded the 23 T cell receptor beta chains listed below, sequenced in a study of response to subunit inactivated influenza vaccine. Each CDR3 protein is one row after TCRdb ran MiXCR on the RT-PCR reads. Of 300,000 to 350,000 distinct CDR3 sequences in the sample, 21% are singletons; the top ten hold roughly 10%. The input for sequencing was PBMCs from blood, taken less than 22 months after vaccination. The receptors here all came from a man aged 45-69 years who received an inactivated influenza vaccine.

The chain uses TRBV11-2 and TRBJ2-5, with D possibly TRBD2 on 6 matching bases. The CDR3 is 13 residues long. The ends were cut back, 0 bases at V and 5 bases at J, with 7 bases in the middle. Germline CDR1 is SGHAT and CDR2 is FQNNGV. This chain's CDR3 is CASSLDLAETQYF. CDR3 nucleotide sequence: TGTGCCAGCAGCTTAGATCTAGCGGAGACCCAGTACTTC.

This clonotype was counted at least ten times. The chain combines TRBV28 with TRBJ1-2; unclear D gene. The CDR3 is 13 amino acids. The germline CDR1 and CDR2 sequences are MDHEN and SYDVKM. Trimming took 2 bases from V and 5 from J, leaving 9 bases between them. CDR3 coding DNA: TGTGCCAGCAGTTTAGGTGCGCCATATGGCTACACCTTC. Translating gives CASSLGAPYGYTF.

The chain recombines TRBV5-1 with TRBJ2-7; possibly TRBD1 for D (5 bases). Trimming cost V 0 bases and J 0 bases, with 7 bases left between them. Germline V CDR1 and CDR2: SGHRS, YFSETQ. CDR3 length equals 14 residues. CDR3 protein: CASSLADTSYEQYF. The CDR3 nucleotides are TGCGCCAGCAGCTTGGCGGACACCTCCTACGAGCAGTACTTC.

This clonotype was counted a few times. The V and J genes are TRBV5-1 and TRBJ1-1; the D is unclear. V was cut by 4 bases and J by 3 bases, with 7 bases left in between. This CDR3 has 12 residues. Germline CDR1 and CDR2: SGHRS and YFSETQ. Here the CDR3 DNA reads TGCGCCAGCAGCCCCGGGGACACTGAAGCTTTCTTT. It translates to CASSPGDTEAFF.

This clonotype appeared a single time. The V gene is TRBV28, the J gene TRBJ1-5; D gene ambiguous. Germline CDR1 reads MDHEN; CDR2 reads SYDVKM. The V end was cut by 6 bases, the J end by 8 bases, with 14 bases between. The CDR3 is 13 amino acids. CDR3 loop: CASSLEGSEPQHF. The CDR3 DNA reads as TGTGCCAGCAGCCTAGAGGGCAGCGAGCCCCAGCATTTT.

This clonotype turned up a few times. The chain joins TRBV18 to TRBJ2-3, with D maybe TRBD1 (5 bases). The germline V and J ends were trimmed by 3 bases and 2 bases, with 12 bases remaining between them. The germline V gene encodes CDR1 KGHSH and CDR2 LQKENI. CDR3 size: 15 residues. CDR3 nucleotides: TGTGCCAGCTCACCTCAGGGTGGATTCACAGATACGCAGTATTTT. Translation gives CASSPQGGFTDTQYF.

The CDR3 region is CASSQVLAGAREQFF. In DNA form, the CDR3 reads TGCGCCAGCAGCCAAGTACTAGCGGGGGCCAGGGAGCAGTTCTTC. This chain uses TRBV4-1 with TRBJ2-1, with 11 bases aligning to TRBD2. Germline trimming cut 1 base from V and 10 bases from J; bases unmatched to any gene: 6. This CDR3 is 15 amino acids long. Germline V gene sequence: CDR1 MGHRA, CDR2 YSYEKL.

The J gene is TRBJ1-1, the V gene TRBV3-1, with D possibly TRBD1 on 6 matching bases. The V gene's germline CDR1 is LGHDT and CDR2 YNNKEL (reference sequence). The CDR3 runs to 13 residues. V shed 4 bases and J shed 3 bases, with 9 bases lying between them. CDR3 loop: CASSPRQDTEAFF. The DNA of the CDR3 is TGTGCCAGCAGCCCCCGACAGGACACTGAAGCTTTCTTT.

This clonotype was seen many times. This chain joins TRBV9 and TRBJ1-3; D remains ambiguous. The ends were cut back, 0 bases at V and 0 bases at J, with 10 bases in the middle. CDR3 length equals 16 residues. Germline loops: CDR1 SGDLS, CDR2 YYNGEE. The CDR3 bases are TGTGCCAGCAGCGTAGGTATCGACTACTCTGGAAACACCATATATTTT. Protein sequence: CASSVGIDYSGNTIYF.

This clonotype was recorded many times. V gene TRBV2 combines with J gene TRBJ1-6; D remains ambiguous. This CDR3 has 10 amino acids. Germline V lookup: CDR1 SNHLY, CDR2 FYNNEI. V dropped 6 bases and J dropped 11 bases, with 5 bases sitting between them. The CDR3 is CASRGTPLHF. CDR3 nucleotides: TGTGCCAGCAGAGGGACACCCCTCCACTTT.

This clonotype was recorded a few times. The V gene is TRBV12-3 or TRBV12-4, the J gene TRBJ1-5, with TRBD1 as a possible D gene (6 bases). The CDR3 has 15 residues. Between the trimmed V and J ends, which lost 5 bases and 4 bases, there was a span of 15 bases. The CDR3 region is CASSGRGGGNQPQHF. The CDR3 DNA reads TGTGCCAGCAGTGGGCGGGGAGGGGGTAATCAGCCCCAGCATTTT.

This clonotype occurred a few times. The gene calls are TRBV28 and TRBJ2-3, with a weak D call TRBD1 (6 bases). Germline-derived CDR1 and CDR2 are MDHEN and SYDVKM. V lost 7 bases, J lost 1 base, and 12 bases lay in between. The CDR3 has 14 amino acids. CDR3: CASTVGTRTDTQYF. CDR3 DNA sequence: TGTGCCAGCACCGTCGGGACACGCACAGATACGCAGTATTTT.

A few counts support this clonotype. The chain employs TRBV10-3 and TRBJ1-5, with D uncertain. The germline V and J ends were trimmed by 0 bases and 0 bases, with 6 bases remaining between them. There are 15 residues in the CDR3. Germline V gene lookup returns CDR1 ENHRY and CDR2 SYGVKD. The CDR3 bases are TGTGCCATCAGTGAGTCGGCAAATAGCAATCAGCCCCAGCATTTT. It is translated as CAISESANSNQPQHF.

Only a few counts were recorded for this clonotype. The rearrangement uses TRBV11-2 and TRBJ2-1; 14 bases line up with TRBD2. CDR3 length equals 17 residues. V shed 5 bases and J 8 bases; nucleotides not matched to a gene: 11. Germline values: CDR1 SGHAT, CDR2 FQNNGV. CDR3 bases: TGTGCCAGCAGCCACCGACTAGCGGGGGGGCCGTCGCATGAGCAGTTCTTC. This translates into CASSHRLAGGPSHEQFF.

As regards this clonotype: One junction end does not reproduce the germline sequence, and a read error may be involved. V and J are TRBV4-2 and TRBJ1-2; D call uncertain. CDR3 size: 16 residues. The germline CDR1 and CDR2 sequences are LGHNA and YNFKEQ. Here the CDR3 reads CASSPGVGLLLGGHTF. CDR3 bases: TGTGCCAGCAGCCCCGGGGTTGGACTCCTATTGGGTGGCCACACCTTC.

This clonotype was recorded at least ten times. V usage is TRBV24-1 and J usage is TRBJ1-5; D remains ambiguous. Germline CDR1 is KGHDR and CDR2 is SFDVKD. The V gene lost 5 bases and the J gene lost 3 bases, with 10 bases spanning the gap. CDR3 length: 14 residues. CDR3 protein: CATSGEGFNQPQHF. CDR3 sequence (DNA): TGTGCCACCAGTGGAGAGGGCTTCAATCAGCCCCAGCATTTT.

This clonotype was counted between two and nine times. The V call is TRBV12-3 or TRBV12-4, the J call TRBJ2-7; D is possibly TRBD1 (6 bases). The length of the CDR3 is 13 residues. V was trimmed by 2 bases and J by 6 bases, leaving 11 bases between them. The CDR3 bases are TGTGCCAGCAGTTTACGGGCAGGGGCCGAGCAGTACTTC. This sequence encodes CASSLRAGAEQYF.

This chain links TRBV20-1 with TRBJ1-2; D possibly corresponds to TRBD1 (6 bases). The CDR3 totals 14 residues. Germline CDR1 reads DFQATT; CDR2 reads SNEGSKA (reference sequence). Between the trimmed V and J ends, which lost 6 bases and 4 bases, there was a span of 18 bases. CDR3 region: CSASEGRDIYGYTF. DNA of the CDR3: TGCAGTGCCAGTGAGGGAAGGGACATCTATGGCTACACCTTC.

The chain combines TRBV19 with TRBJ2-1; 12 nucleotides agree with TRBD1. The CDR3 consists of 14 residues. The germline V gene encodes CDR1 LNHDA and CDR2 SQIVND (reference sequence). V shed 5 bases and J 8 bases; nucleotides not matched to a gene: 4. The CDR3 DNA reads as TGTGCCAGTAGTTCGGGACAGGGGGCTTATGAGCAGTTCTTC. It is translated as CASSSGQGAYEQFF.

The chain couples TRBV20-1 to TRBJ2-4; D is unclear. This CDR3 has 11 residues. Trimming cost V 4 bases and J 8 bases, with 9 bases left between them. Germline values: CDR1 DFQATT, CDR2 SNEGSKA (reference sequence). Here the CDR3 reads CSAKLHDIQYF. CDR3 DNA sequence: TGCAGTGCTAAACTGCATGACATTCAGTACTTC.

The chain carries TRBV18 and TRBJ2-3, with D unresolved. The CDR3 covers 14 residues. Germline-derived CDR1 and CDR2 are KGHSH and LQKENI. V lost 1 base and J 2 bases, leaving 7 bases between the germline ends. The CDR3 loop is CASSPRVNTDTQYF. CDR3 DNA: TGTGCCAGCTCACCACGGGTCAACACAGATACGCAGTATTTT.

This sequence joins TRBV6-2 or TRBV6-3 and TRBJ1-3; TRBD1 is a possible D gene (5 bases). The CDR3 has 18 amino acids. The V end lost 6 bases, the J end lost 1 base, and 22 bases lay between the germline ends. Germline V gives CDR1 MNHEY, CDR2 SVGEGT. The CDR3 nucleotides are TGTGCCAGCAGGCCCGGACAATTCCCAAAGCCGTCTGGAAACACCATATATTTT. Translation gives CASRPGQFPKPSGNTIYF.

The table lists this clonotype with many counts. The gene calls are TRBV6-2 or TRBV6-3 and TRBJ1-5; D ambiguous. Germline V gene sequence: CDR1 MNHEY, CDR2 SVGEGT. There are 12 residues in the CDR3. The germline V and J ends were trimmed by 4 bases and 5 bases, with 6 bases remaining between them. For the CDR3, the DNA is TGTGCCAGCAGTTCCACTTATCAGCCCCAGCATTTT. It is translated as CASSSTYQPQHF.